These 13 T cell receptor beta chains were sequenced from one sample in a study of blood T cell repertoires in COVID-19. Libraries were prepared by immunoSEQ multiplex PCR; TCRdb keeps only in-frame clonotypes and omits some of them. The sample records 300,000 or so clones, more than 70% being singletons. Material: peripheral blood. These receptors were obtained from a woman in her forties or fifties with acute or convalescent COVID-19.

This clone was observed once. The V and J genes are TRBV18 and TRBJ2-5, with no clear D. Germline CDR1 is KGHSH and CDR2 is LQKENI. V was shortened by 0 bases and J by 5 bases, with 7 bases between the two germline ends. CDR3 length equals 13 residues. Written as DNA, the CDR3 is TGTGCCAGCTCACCACCGTCCGTCGAGACCCAGTACTTC. This sequence encodes CASSPPSVETQYF.

The chain carries TRBV10-3 and TRBJ1-2; TRBD1 agrees at 8 bases. CDR3 size: 15 residues. Germline V gene lookup returns CDR1 ENHRY and CDR2 SYGVKD. The junction had 3 bases not matched to a gene; V was cut back by 0 bases and J by 3 bases. CDR3 in amino acids: CAISESAGGHYGYTF. For the CDR3, the DNA is TGTGCCATCAGTGAGTCGGCAGGGGGCCACTATGGCTACACCTTC.

The V call is TRBV28, the J call TRBJ2-7; the match to TRBD2 covers 10 bases. The J segment lost 2 bases and the V segment lost 7 bases, leaving 5 bases of the junction unmatched. There are 14 residues in the CDR3. Germline V gene lookup returns CDR1 MDHEN and CDR2 SYDVKM. The CDR3 sequence: CASNERGGTYEQYV. The CDR3 DNA follows: TGTGCCAGCAACGAGCGGGGGGGAACCTACGAGCAGTACGTC.

This clone showed up just a few times. The chain uses TRBV4-3 and TRBJ2-3; D possibly corresponds to TRBD2 (7 bases). V lost 3 bases, J lost 3 bases, and 10 bases lay in between. The CDR3 is 14 residues long. Per the germline V gene, CDR1 is LGHNA and CDR2 is YSLEER. CDR3 in amino acids: CASSQRGPTDTQYF. DNA for the CDR3: TGCGCCAGCAGCCAGCGGGGGCCAACAGATACGCAGTATTTT.

The J gene is TRBJ2-7, the V gene TRBV5-5, with 7 bases matching TRBD1. Germline CDR1 reads SGHKS; CDR2 reads YYEKEE (reference sequence). This CDR3 has 13 amino acids. J lost 4 bases, V lost 4 bases, and 5 bases had no gene match. The CDR3 spells CASSPTGFYEQYV. CDR3 nucleotides: TGTGCCAGCAGCCCGACAGGGTTTTACGAGCAGTACGTC.

The V gene is TRBV5-1, the J gene TRBJ2-1, with a weak D call TRBD2 (6 bases). V lost 0 bases and J lost 0, with 10 bases in between. This CDR3 spans 16 amino acids. Germline assignment: CDR1 SGHRS and CDR2 YFSETQ. The CDR3: CASSLVRGTSYNEQFF. The CDR3 nucleotides read TGCGCCAGCAGCTTGGTACGGGGGACCTCCTACAATGAGCAGTTCTTC.

V gene TRBV10-3 combines with J gene TRBJ2-3; 9 bases line up with TRBD2. This CDR3 has 14 amino acids. CDR1 and CDR2 from the germline V gene are ENHRY and SYGVKD. Trimming cost V 9 bases and J 4 bases; bases outside gene matches: 8. The CDR3 sequence: CAMTSGGGADTQYF. The CDR3 DNA follows: TGTGCCATGACATCCGGCGGGGGGGCAGATACGCAGTATTTT.

The rearrangement uses TRBV20-1 and TRBJ2-5, with D unresolved. CDR3 size: 11 residues. The V and J ends lost 6 bases and 5 bases respectively, with 10 bases between them. Looked up from germline, CDR1 is DFQATT and CDR2 is SNEGSKA (reference sequence). CDR3 coding DNA: TGCAGTGCCCAAATAGAGGAGACCCAGTACTTC. Amino acids: CSAQIEETQYF.

This clone was seen just once. V usage is TRBV2 and J usage is TRBJ2-3; TRBD1 is a possible D gene (7 bases). The V end was cut by 11 bases, the J end by 2 bases, with 14 bases between. CDR3 length: 13 residues. CDR1 and CDR2 from the germline V gene are SNHLY and FYNNEI. The DNA of the CDR3 is TGTGCCGGCGGGACAGATTTCACAGATACGCAGTATTTT. Its protein product is CAGGTDFTDTQYF.

The rearrangement uses TRBV18 and TRBJ2-1; possibly TRBD2 for D (5 bases). Trimming removed 2 bases from V and 9 bases from J, with 17 bases in between. The germline V gene has CDR1 KGHSH and CDR2 LQKENI. The CDR3 totals 15 residues. The CDR3 DNA sequence: TGTGCCAGCTCACCAACGCTTTCGGGAAACCCTGAGCAGTTCTTC. This sequence encodes CASSPTLSGNPEQFF.

This clone has just a few counts. This rearrangement joins TRBV5-4 to TRBJ1-2, with a possible D match to TRBD1 (5 bases). The ends were cut back, 6 bases at V and 8 bases at J, with 17 bases in the middle. Germline lookup yields CDR1 SGHNT and CDR2 YYREEE (reference sequence). This CDR3 is 13 amino acids long. The CDR3 loop reads CASTVFGGLGYTF. The CDR3 DNA follows: TGTGCCAGCACCGTATTCGGGGGTCTCGGCTACACCTTC.

The gene calls are TRBV18 and TRBJ2-7; the match to TRBD1 covers 8 bases. The CDR3 spans 15 residues. Trimming cost V 5 bases and J 5 bases; bases outside gene matches: 11. CDR1 and CDR2 (germline): KGHSH, LQKENI. Written as DNA, the CDR3 is TGTGCCAGCTCATCCTTCCTCGGACAGGGAGACGAGCAGTACTTC. Protein: CASSSFLGQGDEQYF.

The chain couples TRBV11-2 to TRBJ2-7, with a weak D call TRBD1 (6 bases). Germline-derived CDR1 and CDR2 are SGHAT and FQNNGV. This CDR3 is 13 amino acids long. Trimming shortened V by 3 bases and J by 3 bases, and 9 bases separated the two germline ends. As DNA, the CDR3 is TGTGCCAGCAGCTTGGAAGGGGGCTACGAGCAGTACTTC. Amino acids: CASSLEGGYEQYF.